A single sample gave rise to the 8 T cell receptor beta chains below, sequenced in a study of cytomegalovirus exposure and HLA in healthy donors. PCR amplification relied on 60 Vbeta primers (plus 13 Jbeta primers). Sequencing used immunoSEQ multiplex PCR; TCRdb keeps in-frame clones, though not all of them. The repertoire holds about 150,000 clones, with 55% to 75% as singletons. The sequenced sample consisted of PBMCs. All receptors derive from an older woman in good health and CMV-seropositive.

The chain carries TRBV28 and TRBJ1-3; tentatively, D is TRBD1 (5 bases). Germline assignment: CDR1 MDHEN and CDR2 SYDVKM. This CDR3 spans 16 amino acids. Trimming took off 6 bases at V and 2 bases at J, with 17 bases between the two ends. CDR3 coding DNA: TGTGCCAGCAGGTTGCCGGGGGGTGAAGCTGGAAACACCATATATTTT. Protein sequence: CASRLPGGEAGNTIYF.

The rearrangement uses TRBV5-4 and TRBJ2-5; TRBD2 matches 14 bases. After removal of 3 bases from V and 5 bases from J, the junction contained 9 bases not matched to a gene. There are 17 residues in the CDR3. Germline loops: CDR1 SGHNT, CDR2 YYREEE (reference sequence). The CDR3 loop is CASSSGTSGSTGETQYF. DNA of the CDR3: TGTGCCAGCAGCTCCGGGACTAGCGGGAGCACCGGGGAGACCCAGTACTTC.

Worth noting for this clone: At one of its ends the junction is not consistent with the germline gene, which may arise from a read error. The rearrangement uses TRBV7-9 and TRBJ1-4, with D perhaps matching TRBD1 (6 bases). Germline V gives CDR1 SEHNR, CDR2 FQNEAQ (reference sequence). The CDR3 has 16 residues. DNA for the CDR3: TGTGTCAGCAGCTCCCCCGGGGGGGCTGAGTACGAAAAACTGTTTTTT. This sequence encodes CVSSSPGGAEYEKLFF.

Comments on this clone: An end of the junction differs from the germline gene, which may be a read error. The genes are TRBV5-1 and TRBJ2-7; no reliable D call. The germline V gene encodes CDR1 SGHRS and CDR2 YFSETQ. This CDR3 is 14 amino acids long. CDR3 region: CASSLQKASHEQYF. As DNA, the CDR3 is TGCGCCAGCAGCCTGCAAAAAGCCTCCCACGAGCAGTACTTC.

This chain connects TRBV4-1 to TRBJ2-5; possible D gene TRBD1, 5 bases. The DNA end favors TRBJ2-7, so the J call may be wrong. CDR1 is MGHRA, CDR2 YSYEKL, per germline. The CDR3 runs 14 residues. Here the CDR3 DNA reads TGCGCCAGCAGCCAAGCTTCAAGGGGATACGAGCAGTACTTC. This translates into CASSQASRGYEQYF.

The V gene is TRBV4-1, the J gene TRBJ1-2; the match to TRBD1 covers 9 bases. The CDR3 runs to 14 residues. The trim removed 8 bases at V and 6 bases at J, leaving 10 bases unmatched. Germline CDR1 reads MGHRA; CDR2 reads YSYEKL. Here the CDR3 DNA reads TGCGCCAGCCGGGGGGACAGGGCATGGGATGGCTACACCTTC. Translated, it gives CASRGDRAWDGYTF.

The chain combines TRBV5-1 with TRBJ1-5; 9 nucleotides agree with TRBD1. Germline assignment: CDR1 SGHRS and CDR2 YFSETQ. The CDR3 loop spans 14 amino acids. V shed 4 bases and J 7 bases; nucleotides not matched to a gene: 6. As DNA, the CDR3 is TGCGCCAGCAGCAGGACAGGGGCCGGCCAGCCCCAGCATTTT. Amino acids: CASSRTGAGQPQHF.

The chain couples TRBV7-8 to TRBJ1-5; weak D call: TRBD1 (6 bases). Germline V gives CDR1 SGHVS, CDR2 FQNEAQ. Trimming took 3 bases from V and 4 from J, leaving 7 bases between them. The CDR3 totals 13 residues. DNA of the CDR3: TGTGCCAGCAGCTTCAGGGGAAATCAGCCCCAGCATTTT. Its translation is CASSFRGNQPQHF.